Listed below are T cell receptor beta chains from one sample, sequenced in a study of shared clonotypes between healthy human individuals. Repertoires were generated with immunoSEQ multiplex PCR, while TCRdb's copy carries only in-frame clones and drops some. This sample has a few million clones, with approximately 92% found just once. The sample consisted of naive CD4+ T cells sorted from blood. These receptor sequences come from a man aged 18 to 29 in good health. CDR3s include the opening cysteine and the closing phenylalanine or tryptophan. Each record gives: J gene, V gene, clone size, D gene, CDR3 length, CDR3 DNA, CDR3 protein. D genes are given only for firm matches. Part of the rows lack a size; the others show once, few, many or a class for expanded clones.

TRBJ2-2 TRBV5-1 - - 15 TGCGCCAGCAGCTTAGGCAGGGGTGACACCGGGGAGCTGTTTTTT CASSLGRGDTGELFF
TRBJ1-1 TRBV27 once - 14 TGTGCCAGCAGTTTCCTGACAGGAGGCACTGAAGCTTTCTTT CASSFLTGGTEAFF
TRBJ1-6 TRBV30 - TRBD1 13 TGTGCCTGGAGGGGACAGGGAAATTCACCCCTCCACTTT CAWRGQGNSPLHF
TRBJ2-3 TRBV9 - TRBD1 15 TGTGCCAGCAGCGTAGGACAGGGGACCACAGATACGCAGTATTTT CASSVGQGTTDTQYF
TRBJ1-4 TRBV5-1 few TRBD1 15 TGCGCCAGCAGCTTGACGGCAGGGGGTAATGAAAAACTGTTTTTT CASSLTAGGNEKLFF
TRBJ2-7 TRBV28 - - 12 TGTGCCAGCAACACCGACCCCTACGAGCAGTACTTC CASNTDPYEQYF
TRBJ2-5 TRBV5-4 - - 15 TGTGCCAGCAGCTCGCCGACAGAGACCCAAGAGACCCAGTACTTC CASSSPTETQETQYF
TRBJ1-2 TRBV11-2 - TRBD1 15 TGTGCCAGCAGCCCCCGGGGACAGGGACTATATGGCTACACCTTC CASSPRGQGLYGYTF
TRBJ2-7 TRBV11-2 - TRBD2 14 TGTGCCAGCAGCCTACAAGCGGGGGCCTACGAGCAGTACTTC CASSLQAGAYEQYF
TRBJ2-4 TRBV4-1 - - 17 TGCGCCAGCAGCCAAGAGGTCGACACTCTAGCCAAAAACATTCAGTACTTC CASSQEVDTLAKNIQYF
TRBJ2-5 TRBV25-1 - - 15 TGTGCCAGCAGTGACACCAGGCGTTTCCAAGAGACCCAGTACTTC CASSDTRRFQETQYF
TRBJ1-5 TRBV7-9 - - 14 TGTGCCAGCAGCTTAGAACAGGTGAATCAGCCCCAGCATTTT CASSLEQVNQPQHF
TRBJ1-2 TRBV10-3 - TRBD1 13 TGTGCCATCAGTGACCGGCCAGGGGGCGGCTACACCTTC CAISDRPGGGYTF
TRBJ2-7 TRBV12-5 - - 16 TGTGCTAGTGGTTTGGTACTTGGGGGGCCCGCCTACGAGCAGTACTTC CASGLVLGGPAYEQYF
TRBJ2-7 TRBV10-3 - - 14 TGTGCCATCAAGGGACGGTTGGACTCCTACGAGCAGTACTTC CAIKGRLDSYEQYF
TRBJ2-3 TRBV2 - TRBD1 15 TGTGCCAGCAGTGGACAGGGGGGCAGCACAGATACGCAGTATTTT CASSGQGGSTDTQYF
TRBJ2-1 TRBV7-2 - - 15 TGTGCCAGCAGCTTAGGAGGCGGGACCTACAATGAGCAGTTCTTC CASSLGGGTYNEQFF
TRBJ1-4 TRBV5-4 - TRBD1 18 TGTGCCAGCAGCCCAGGAGGACAGGGGCCAACAACTAATGAAAAACTGTTTTTT CASSPGGQGPTTNEKLFF
TRBJ2-7 TRBV5-1 - - 14 TGCGCCAGCAGCTTGCTGGCTCAGGGCTACGAGCAGTACTTC CASSLLAQGYEQYF
TRBJ1-3 TRBV9 - - 12 TGTGCCAGCAGCTCGGGAGGAAACACCATATATTTT CASSSGGNTIYF
TRBJ2-7 TRBV6-6 - - 14 TGTGCCAGCAGTTATCGGCCGTCCATTTACGAGCAGTACTTC CASSYRPSIYEQYF
TRBJ1-2 TRBV2 - TRBD1 16 TGTGCCAGCACCACGCGGCCCAGGGGGTCCTTGGATGGCTACACCTTC CASTTRPRGSLDGYTF
TRBJ2-1 TRBV4-1 - TRBD1 14 TGCGCCAGCAGCCCGGGACAGGGGATCCATGAGCAGTTCTTC CASSPGQGIHEQFF
TRBJ1-2 TRBV27 - - 16 TGTGCCAGCAGTTTAAGGGACACACAGGGAACCTATGGCTACACCTTC CASSLRDTQGTYGYTF
TRBJ1-1 TRBV30 - TRBD1 14 TGTGCCTGGAGGTGGGGACAGGGTGTAACTGAAGCTTTCTTT CAWRWGQGVTEAFF
TRBJ1-1 TRBV7-9 - - 15 TGTGCCAGCAGCTTATTGGGCCCCACAGGGTCTGAAGCTTTCTTT CASSLLGPTGSEAFF
TRBJ2-3 TRBV5-1 - TRBD2 16 TGCGCCAGCAGCCAAAAAACACGGGGGGTAATAGATACGCAGTATTTT CASSQKTRGVIDTQYF
TRBJ2-7 TRBV7-9 - TRBD1 14 TGTGCCAGCAGCTTGGGACAGGCCGTCAACGAGCAGTACTTC CASSLGQAVNEQYF
TRBJ1-2 TRBV28 - - 14 TGTGCCAGCAGTTTATCGGTAGCTAACTATGGCTACACCTTC CASSLSVANYGYTF
TRBJ1-6 TRBV19 few - 14 TGTGCCAGTAGTACAGTTAGGGGGAATTCACCCCTCCACTTT CASSTVRGNSPLHF
TRBJ2-3 TRBV18 - TRBD2 15 TGTGCCAGCTCAACGGGGGGGCGCGACACAGATACGCAGTATTTT CASSTGGRDTDTQYF
TRBJ2-7 TRBV11-1 - TRBD1 16 TGTGCCAGCAGCTTAGATAGAACAGGGGGGACCAACGAGCAGTACTTC CASSLDRTGGTNEQYF
TRBJ1-2 TRBV11-2 - TRBD1 11 TGTGCCAGCAGCCTACAGGGGAGCTACACCTTC CASSLQGSYTF
TRBJ2-7 TRBV11-3 - TRBD1 15 TGTGCCAGCAGCTTAGGCGACAGGGGTGTAGGCGAGCAGTACTTC CASSLGDRGVGEQYF
TRBJ2-7 TRBV5-1 - TRBD2 14 TGCGCCAGCAGCGGGACGGGGGGTACCTACGAGCAGTACTTC CASSGTGGTYEQYF
TRBJ2-3 TRBV6-5 - - 15 TGTGCCAGCAGTTACGAGACAGGGAGGAGGAATACGCAGTATTTT CASSYETGRRNTQYF
TRBJ2-7 TRBV15 - TRBD1 14 TGTGCCACCAGCAGACGGGACAGGGCGAAAGAGCAGTACTTC CATSRRDRAKEQYF
TRBJ1-3 TRBV19 - TRBD1 13 TGTGCCAGTCGGGACAGCCCGGGAAACACCATATATTTT CASRDSPGNTIYF
TRBJ1-3 TRBV28 - - 14 TGTGCCAGCAACTTGCGGTTCTCTGGAAACACCATATATTTT CASNLRFSGNTIYF
TRBJ1-2 TRBV5-1 - - 14 TGCGCCAGCAGTTCAGAAGGGGCAGGCTATGGCTACACCTTC CASSSEGAGYGYTF
TRBJ1-6 TRBV7-9 - TRBD1 15 TGTGCCAGCAGCTACGACAGGGTGGGTAATTCACCCCTCCACTTT CASSYDRVGNSPLHF
TRBJ2-7 TRBV7-9 - - 15 TGTGCCAGCAGCCTTAGAGGGACTGGATCCTACGAGCAGTACTTC CASSLRGTGSYEQYF
TRBJ2-2 TRBV9 - - 15 TGTGCCAGCAGCGCGCCCGGGACTTACACCGGGGAGCTGTTTTTT CASSAPGTYTGELFF
TRBJ2-2 TRBV2 - TRBD1 14 TGTGCCAGCAGCCGGGACAGTGGGACCGGGGAGCTGTTTTTT CASSRDSGTGELFF
TRBJ2-3 TRBV7-6 - - 13 TGTGCCAGCAGCTTAGGAACCACAGATACGCAGTATTTT CASSLGTTDTQYF